This TCR beta chain was retrieved from a study of cytomegalovirus exposure and HLA in healthy donors. Study findings and constraints: Researchers reported that three CMV-associated chains were confirmed in vitro as CMV antigen-specific. Rarity held for most TCR sequences, but there were some public TCRs that occurred in many donors. Reportedly, fewer N-insertions than the approximately 600-donor mean appeared in an Asian-associated ancestry cluster in a later analysis.

PCR amplification relied on 60 Vbeta primers (plus 13 Jbeta primers). Profiling relied on immunoSEQ multiplex PCR, and the TCRdb table lists in-frame clones only, not all of them. The profile covers 150,000 to 200,000 clones, with 70% to 80% appearing a single time and roughly 10% taken by the ten largest. Germline V gene sequence: CDR1 SQVTM, CDR2 ANQGSEA. CDR3 length: 15 amino acids. Between the trimmed V and J ends, which lost 2 bases and 6 bases, there was a span of 17 bases. A remark on this clone: Its antigen is currently unknown.

It was healthy bone marrow donors who served as donors. The sequence was collected from a man younger than 35 in good health and CMV-seropositive. What was sequenced was PBMCs. The chain links TRBV29-1 to TRBJ2-1; D gene ambiguous. The CDR3 DNA reads as TGCAGCGTTGAAATAGAGTCCCTCAACCTCAATGAGCAGTTCTTC. The encoded protein is CSVEIESLNLNEQFF.